This T cell receptor beta chain is from a study of molecular identifiers for immune sequencing clone quantification (dated by TCRdb to the late 2010s). Regarding the study in general: For a replicate experiment, RNA from roughly 20,000 or 100,000 naive CD8 T cells was divided into five aliquots, of which four were sequenced. This methods study used CD8 T cells to benchmark TCR RNA copy counting and molecular-identifier clustering-based TCR repertoire sequencing (MIDCIRS).

Comments on this clonotype: Its antigen specificity is not known. With a much larger clone just one base away, this may be a read error.

Receptors were amplified or captured by PCR. The sequencer listed for this sample is NextSeq 500. Bulk TCR libraries were prepared as previously described, using TCR primers listed in Table S5. Purification of total RNA was performed with the Qiagen AllPrep DNA/RNA kit. Before analysis, reads from multiple sequencing runs of one library were combined. On the study's bioinformatics: Reads were retained only if an exact TCR constant sequence was present, and the retained reads were trimmed to 150 nt and grouped according to their 12-nt molecular barcodes. Reads in each barcode group were sub-clustered using a 15% Levenshtein threshold, and a quality-weighted consensus sequence was built for each RNA molecule. Non-functional sequences were excluded, and lower-count sequences lying one edit away from another sequence were also excluded. Barcode sub-clusters with fewer than 20% of the maximum read count were removed, based on fitting two negative binomial distributions. Through fastp at Q25 and MiXCR, TCRdb rebuilt clones from the public reads, retaining in-frame beta chains. Duplicate CDR3 protein sequences are folded into a single record with the most common DNA and genes. None of the V and J calls come from the authors' own analysis; TCRdb made them. In this sample the table shows more than 450,000 distinct CDR3 sequences, around 23% of which occur a single time. The top ten clones comprise roughly 0.77% of the sample.

Libraries of naive CD8 T cells were built from anywhere between roughly 17,000 and 1,000,000 sorted cells, with 10%, 30% or 50% of the purified RNA used. Naive CD8 T cells were FACS-sorted as CD8+CD4-CCR7+CD45RA+ on a BD FACSAria II into RLT Plus buffer. Around 10 TCR copies' worth of Jurkat RNA were spiked into roughly 19,000-1,000,000 naive CD8 T cell samples to test detection sensitivity. CD8 T cells were enriched using RosetteSep CD8+ T Cell Enrichment Cocktail and Ficoll-Paque, and the enriched cells then underwent ACK red cell lysis. The paper as a whole reports these results and caveats: Without barcode sub-clustering, chimeric consensus sequences inflated TCR diversity; chimeras reached as high as 47%. In CMV-specific effector cells, clones with more than 20 RNA copies contained over 97% of molecules, whereas in naive cells such clones contained under 1% of molecules. Even against a background of about 960,000 naive CD8 T cells, spiked-in Jurkat TCR RNA amounting to a single cell's worth was reported to be detectable. Modeling gave roughly 3 recovered TCR RNA copies per cell versus approximately 10 by digital PCR, implying around 30% capture efficiency. The sizes of highly expanded clones could end up underestimated when identical TCR molecules share a barcode. Naive libraries contained spiked-in Jurkat TCR RNA (around ten copies' worth), which is not part of the donor repertoire.

The TCR originated in a human donor in good health. Some libraries in this study had Jurkat cell RNA spiked in. Sequenced input: naive CD8+ T cells from blood, with Jurkat cell RNA spiked in. The cell subset or site label on this specimen signifies: FACS-sorted CD8+CD4-CCR7+CD45RA+ naive T cells.

The CDR3 has the sequence CASSYSGRYERYF. DNA sequence: TGTGCCAGCAGTTACTCGGGAAGATACGAGCGGTACTTC. The receptor chain draws on TRBV6-6 and TRBJ2-7; the D gene identity is not certain. The CDR3 has 13 amino acids, counting the end cysteine and phenylalanine. Only CDR3 DNA is held: 39 bases, read in frame from base 1. The germline V gene (reference sequence) supplies CDR1 MNHNY and CDR2 SVGAGI.